This TCR beta chain was found in a study of blood T cell repertoires in COVID-19 (dated by TCRdb to 2019 to 2021). The study in broad terms: The collaborator samples originated in the United States, Italy and Spain and spanned the acute and convalescent phases of COVID-19. The prospective study material was composed of cDNA or gDNA derived from T cells, B-cell-depleted T cells, or PBMCs. Subjects who had been exposed to COVID-19, were actively infected with it, or had recovered from it provided the deeply sampled blood TCRbeta repertoires that made up the dataset. The repertoires were released in a freely available public database intended as a resource for research on the immune response to SARS-CoV-2. Samples were obtained from the ongoing ImmuneRACE study (first 160 participants) and from 1,200 or so subjects provided by 6 global collaborators. Nearly every sample came with metadata listing a de-identified subject ID, COVID-19 status, age in years and sex. Where HLA class I and class II types were available, the types were taken from metadata supplied by the sample provider, not from assay-based typing. The paper as a whole reports these results and caveats: Clinical and demographic metadata were provided uncurated, with the amount varying by source and participant.

Collaborating institutions collected whole blood in K2EDTA tubes following their own protocols. For TCRbeta analysis, collaborators shipped samples in one of three forms: frozen whole blood, isolated PBMCs, or DNA extracted from either of those sample types. A distance of 15 bases separates the germline ends of V and J, which lose 6 bases and 2 bases respectively. According to the germline V gene, CDR1 reads MDHEN and CDR2 reads SYDVKM. The CDR3 holds 15 amino acids from the cysteine to the phenylalanine. Only the CDR3 DNA is retained, 45 bases long and in frame from the first base. TCRbeta CDR3 regions were amplified from genomic DNA by means of the immunoSEQ Assay, a bias-controlled multiplex PCR. The study's processing was this. Within the assay, amplification of reference gene primers was used to estimate how many nucleated cells each sample contained. To quantify the absolute abundance of each unique TCRbeta CDR3 rearrangement, sequence reads were collapsed and filtered. For each sample, productive Simpson clonality was calculated by taking the square root of Simpson's diversity index across productive rearrangements. In its TCRdb copy, this immuneACCESS table keeps in-frame sequences only and misses some clones. Where compared with another copy, unresolved V genes explain less than half of these, and the others have no known cause. The D gene and trimming were derived from the DNA, and the V and J assignments and clone size from that table. This sample is represented by under 300,000 clones; roughly 82% of them were singletons. The ten largest clones represent approximately 13% of the sample.

In regard to this clone: Its antigen remains undetermined. Per-nucleotide qualities are absent, and no much larger clonotype sits a single base away.

Recombination linked TRBV28 to TRBJ2-3; TRBD1 is perhaps the D gene, given 5 matching bases. The receptor comes from a man at least 80 years old with acute or convalescent COVID-19. Sequencing used peripheral blood. The nucleotide sequence reads TGTGCCAGCAGAGCGACAGCGATCGTCACAGATACGCAGTATTTT. This gives the protein CASRATAIVTDTQYF.